The rows below give T cell receptor beta chains drawn from one sample of a study of OX40 agonist ivuxolimab in advanced cancers. The protocol was immunoSEQ multiplex PCR, while the TCRdb copy is restricted to in-frame clones and leaves out a portion. The table includes 90,000 to 100,000 clones, approximately 91% detected once. Sequenced material: CD4+ or CD8+ T cells sorted from blood, taken in a trial of the OX40 agonist ivuxolimab. Every receptor here comes from an adult with an advanced solid tumor such as melanoma, head and neck, liver or kidney cancer. CDR3s include the opening cysteine and the closing phenylalanine or tryptophan. The D gene is left open where the match is weak. Clone size is given for some rows only: seen once, a few or many times, or a class if the clone is expanded.

CDR3 DNA: TGTGCCAGCAGTTCTGATCAGATCACTGAAGCTTTCTTT
CDR3 protein: CASSSDQITEAFF
CDR3 length: 13
D gene: .
V gene: TRBV2
J gene: TRBJ1-1
clone size: few

CDR3 DNA: TGTGCCAGCAGCTTAAGTGGGCGTCCCAATTCACCCCTCCACTTT
CDR3 protein: CASSLSGRPNSPLHF
CDR3 length: 15
D gene: .
V gene: TRBV7-3
J gene: TRBJ1-6
clone size: once

CDR3 DNA: TGTGCCAGCTCGTTTTTCAACACTGAAGCTTTCTTT
CDR3 protein: CASSFFNTEAFF
CDR3 length: 12
D gene: .
V gene: TRBV18
J gene: TRBJ1-1
clone size: .

CDR3 DNA: TGTGCCAGCTCACCAGAAGACAGCAATCAGCCCCAGCATTTT
CDR3 protein: CASSPEDSNQPQHF
CDR3 length: 14
D gene: .
V gene: TRBV18
J gene: TRBJ1-5
clone size: .

CDR3 DNA: TGTGCCAGCAGTGGGGGGGACAGTGGTAATGAAAAACTGTTTTTT
CDR3 protein: CASSGGDSGNEKLFF
CDR3 length: 15
D gene: TRBD1
V gene: TRBV6-5
J gene: TRBJ1-4
clone size: .

CDR3 DNA: TGTGCCAGCAGTTCCTACGGGGGGGGGACAGATACGCAGTATTTT
CDR3 protein: CASSSYGGGTDTQYF
CDR3 length: 15
D gene: TRBD2
V gene: TRBV27
J gene: TRBJ2-3
clone size: .

CDR3 DNA: TGCAGCGTTGGGTCCGGCACTTCTCAAGTGGAGACCCAGTACTTC
CDR3 protein: CSVGSGTSQVETQYF
CDR3 length: 15
D gene: .
V gene: TRBV29-1
J gene: TRBJ2-5
clone size: .

CDR3 DNA: TGCGCCAGCCTGTCCTCCCCGGGGCTTGGTGAAGCTTTCTTT
CDR3 protein: CASLSSPGLGEAFF
CDR3 length: 14
D gene: .
V gene: TRBV4-1
J gene: TRBJ1-1
clone size: .

CDR3 DNA: TGTGCCAGCTCTGCTTCGGACTCTGGGGCCAACGTCCTGACTTTC
CDR3 protein: CASSASDSGANVLTF
CDR3 length: 15
D gene: .
V gene: TRBV2
J gene: TRBJ2-6
clone size: .

CDR3 DNA: TGTGCCAGCAGTCCCCCCGGGGCTGGGGCCAACGTCCTGACTTTC
CDR3 protein: CASSPPGAGANVLTF
CDR3 length: 15
D gene: .
V gene: TRBV28
J gene: TRBJ2-6
clone size: .

CDR3 DNA: TGCAGCGTTGAGCCTAGCGGGAGCCCAGATACGCAGTATTTT
CDR3 protein: CSVEPSGSPDTQYF
CDR3 length: 14
D gene: TRBD2
V gene: TRBV29-1
J gene: TRBJ2-3
clone size: .

CDR3 DNA: TGTGCCAGCAGCCACAGGGGCACAGATACGCAGTATTTT
CDR3 protein: CASSHRGTDTQYF
CDR3 length: 13
D gene: .
V gene: TRBV27
J gene: TRBJ2-3
clone size: .

CDR3 DNA: TGTGCCAGCAGCCAAATAACAGCAGATACGCAGTATTTT
CDR3 protein: CASSQITADTQYF
CDR3 length: 13
D gene: .
V gene: TRBV4-2
J gene: TRBJ2-3
clone size: .

CDR3 DNA: TGTGCCAGCTCACCAGCACCCTCCTACGAGCAGTACTTC
CDR3 protein: CASSPAPSYEQYF
CDR3 length: 13
D gene: .
V gene: TRBV18
J gene: TRBJ2-7
clone size: .

CDR3 DNA: TGTGCCAGCAGTTACTCGGTTCGTAACAGGGCGGACTATGGCTACACCTTC
CDR3 protein: CASSYSVRNRADYGYTF
CDR3 length: 17
D gene: .
V gene: TRBV6-7
J gene: TRBJ1-2
clone size: .

CDR3 DNA: TGTGCCATCAGTGAGAAGGAGGGCTCGGCGTGGAACACTGAAGCTTTCTTT
CDR3 protein: CAISEKEGSAWNTEAFF
CDR3 length: 17
D gene: .
V gene: TRBV10-3
J gene: TRBJ1-1
clone size: .

CDR3 DNA: TGCGCCAGCCGCGGGACGGCCCATGACTATGGCTACACCTTC
CDR3 protein: CASRGTAHDYGYTF
CDR3 length: 14
D gene: .
V gene: TRBV5-1
J gene: TRBJ1-2
clone size: .

CDR3 DNA: TGTGCCAGCAGTGTACAGGGTACGTATGGCTACACCTTC
CDR3 protein: CASSVQGTYGYTF
CDR3 length: 13
D gene: .
V gene: TRBV28
J gene: TRBJ1-2
clone size: .

CDR3 DNA: TGTGCCAGCTCACCCTCCATAAACACTGAAGCTTTCTTT
CDR3 protein: CASSPSINTEAFF
CDR3 length: 13
D gene: .
V gene: TRBV18
J gene: TRBJ1-1
clone size: .

CDR3 DNA: TGCAGTGCCCCGAGGTACCCGGAAGCTTTCTTT
CDR3 protein: CSAPRYPEAFF
CDR3 length: 11
D gene: .
V gene: TRBV20-1
J gene: TRBJ1-1
clone size: .

CDR3 DNA: TGTGCCAGCATGGTAGGGGGCCTTGGGACTGAAGCTTTCTTT
CDR3 protein: CASMVGGLGTEAFF
CDR3 length: 14
D gene: TRBD1
V gene: TRBV28
J gene: TRBJ1-1
clone size: .

CDR3 DNA: TGTGCCAGCAGCACCAGAGCGGGAGGGCCAGAGACCCAGTACTTC
CDR3 protein: CASSTRAGGPETQYF
CDR3 length: 15
D gene: TRBD2
V gene: TRBV7-2
J gene: TRBJ2-5
clone size: .

CDR3 DNA: TGTGCCAGTAGGACCGACGGAACAGGCACGCAGTATTTT
CDR3 protein: CASRTDGTGTQYF
CDR3 length: 13
D gene: .
V gene: TRBV19
J gene: TRBJ2-3
clone size: once

CDR3 DNA: TGTGCCTGGAGCCGGGACAGAAATCAGCCCCAGCATTTT
CDR3 protein: CAWSRDRNQPQHF
CDR3 length: 13
D gene: TRBD1
V gene: TRBV30
J gene: TRBJ1-5
clone size: .

CDR3 DNA: TGTGCCAGCTCAAGGTCGGGACAGGGGAGAACCTACGAGCAGTACTTC
CDR3 protein: CASSRSGQGRTYEQYF
CDR3 length: 16
D gene: TRBD1
V gene: TRBV18
J gene: TRBJ2-7
clone size: once

CDR3 DNA: TGCAGTGCTAGAGCGACGGTTGAAGCTTTCTTT
CDR3 protein: CSARATVEAFF
CDR3 length: 11
D gene: .
V gene: TRBV20-1
J gene: TRBJ1-1
clone size: medium-sized

CDR3 DNA: TGTGCCAGCAGTGAAGGGACAAGCTCTGGAAACACCATATATTTT
CDR3 protein: CASSEGTSSGNTIYF
CDR3 length: 15
D gene: .
V gene: TRBV25-1
J gene: TRBJ1-3
clone size: .